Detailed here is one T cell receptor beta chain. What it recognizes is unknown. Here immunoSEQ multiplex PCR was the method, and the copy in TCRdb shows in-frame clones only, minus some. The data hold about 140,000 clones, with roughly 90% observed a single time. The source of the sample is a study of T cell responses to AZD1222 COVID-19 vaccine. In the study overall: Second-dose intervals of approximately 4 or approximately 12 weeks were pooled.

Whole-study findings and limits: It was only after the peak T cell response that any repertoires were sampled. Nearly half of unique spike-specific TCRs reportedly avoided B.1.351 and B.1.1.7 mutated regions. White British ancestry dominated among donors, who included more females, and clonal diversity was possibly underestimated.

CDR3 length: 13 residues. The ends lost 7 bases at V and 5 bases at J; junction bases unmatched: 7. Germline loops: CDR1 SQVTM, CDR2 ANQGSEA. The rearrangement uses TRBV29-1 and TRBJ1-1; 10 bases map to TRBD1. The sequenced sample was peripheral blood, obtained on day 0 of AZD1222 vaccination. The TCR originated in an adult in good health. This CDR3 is CSAGTGEKTEAFF. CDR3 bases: TGCAGCGCCGGGACAGGGGAGAAGACTGAAGCTTTCTTT. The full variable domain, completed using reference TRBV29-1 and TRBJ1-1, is SAVISQKPSRDICQRGTSLTIQCQVDSQVTMMFWYRQQPGQSLTLIATANQGSEATYESGFVIDKFPISRPNLTFSTLTVSNMSPEDSSIYLCSAGTGEKTEAFFGQGTRLTVV.